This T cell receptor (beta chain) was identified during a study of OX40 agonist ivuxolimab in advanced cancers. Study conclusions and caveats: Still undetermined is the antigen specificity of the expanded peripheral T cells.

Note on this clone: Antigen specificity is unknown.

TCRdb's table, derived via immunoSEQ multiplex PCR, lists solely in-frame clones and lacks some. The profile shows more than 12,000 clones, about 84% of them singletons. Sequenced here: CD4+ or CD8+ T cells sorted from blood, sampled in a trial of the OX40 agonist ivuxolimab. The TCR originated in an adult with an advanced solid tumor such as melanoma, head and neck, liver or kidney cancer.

The CDR3 is CASSVGTGAPGEKLFF. The CDR3 nucleotides are TGTGCCAGCAGCGTGGGGACAGGAGCCCCCGGGGAAAAACTGTTTTTT. The rearrangement joins TRBV9 to TRBJ1-4; 8 nucleotides align to TRBD1. The V gene end was trimmed by 2 bases and the J gene end by 8 bases; junction bases not matched to a gene: 11. The CDR3 covers 16 residues. Germline CDR1 SGDLS, CDR2 YYNGEE.